This TCR beta chain was retrieved from a study of CD8 T cells in Susac syndrome. Sequencing of TCR beta covered CD8+ and CD4+ T cells obtained from blood. Isolation of CD8+ and CD4+ T cells was performed negatively, whereas enrichment of TEMRA cells was done by FACS. Germline V gives CDR1 SGHDT, CDR2 YYEEEE. After removal of 3 bases from V and 4 bases from J, the junction contained 13 bases not matched to a gene. CDR3 length: 18 residues. The authors reverse transcribed roughly 0.5 to 1 ug RNA with random hexamers. TCRdb reprocessed the immunoSEQ multiplex PCR reads via MiXCR and lists one record per CDR3 protein. The sample contains around 140,000 distinct CDR3 sequences, around 80% of which appear only once.

The sample consisted of CD8+ T cells from PBMCs. The V call is TRBV5-6, the J call TRBJ2-5; TRBD2 aligns across 12 bases. The sequence came from a human donor with multiple sclerosis. CDR3 DNA: TGTGCCAGCAGCTCTCCGACTAGCGGGAGTGGTGGAAGAGAGACCCAGTACTTC. Its protein product is CASSSPTSGSGGRETQYF. The full variable domain, completed using reference TRBV5-6 and TRBJ2-5, is DAGVTQSPTHLIKTRGQQVTLRCSPKSGHDTVSWYQQALGQGPQFIFQYYEEEERQRGNFPDRFSGHQFPNYSSELNVNALLLGDSALYLCASSSPTSGSGGRETQYFGPGTRLLVL.